The source of this T cell receptor beta chain is a study of OX40 agonist ivuxolimab in advanced cancers. Study-level results: Dosing at 0.1 to 3.0 mg/kg was accompanied by clonal expansion of CD4+ and CD8+ blood T cells by week 6.

On this clone itself: The antigen remains undetermined.

Sequencing used immunoSEQ multiplex PCR; TCRdb keeps in-frame clones, though not all of them. The sample yields 50,000 to 85,000 clones, 75% to 90% seen once. CDR3 length: 14 amino acids. Germline assignment: CDR1 MRHNA and CDR2 SNTAGT. The junction had 8 bases not matched to a gene; V was cut back by 4 bases and J by 6 bases. The input for sequencing was CD4+ or CD8+ T cells sorted from blood, taken in a trial of the OX40 agonist ivuxolimab. The genes are TRBV6-4 and TRBJ2-7; 8 nucleotides line up with TRBD2. This sequence was found in an adult with an advanced solid tumor such as melanoma, head and neck, liver or kidney cancer. The CDR3 nucleotides read TGTGCCAGCAGTGCGCTAGCGGGTGGTGGCGAGCAGTACTTC. It yields the protein CASSALAGGGEQYF.